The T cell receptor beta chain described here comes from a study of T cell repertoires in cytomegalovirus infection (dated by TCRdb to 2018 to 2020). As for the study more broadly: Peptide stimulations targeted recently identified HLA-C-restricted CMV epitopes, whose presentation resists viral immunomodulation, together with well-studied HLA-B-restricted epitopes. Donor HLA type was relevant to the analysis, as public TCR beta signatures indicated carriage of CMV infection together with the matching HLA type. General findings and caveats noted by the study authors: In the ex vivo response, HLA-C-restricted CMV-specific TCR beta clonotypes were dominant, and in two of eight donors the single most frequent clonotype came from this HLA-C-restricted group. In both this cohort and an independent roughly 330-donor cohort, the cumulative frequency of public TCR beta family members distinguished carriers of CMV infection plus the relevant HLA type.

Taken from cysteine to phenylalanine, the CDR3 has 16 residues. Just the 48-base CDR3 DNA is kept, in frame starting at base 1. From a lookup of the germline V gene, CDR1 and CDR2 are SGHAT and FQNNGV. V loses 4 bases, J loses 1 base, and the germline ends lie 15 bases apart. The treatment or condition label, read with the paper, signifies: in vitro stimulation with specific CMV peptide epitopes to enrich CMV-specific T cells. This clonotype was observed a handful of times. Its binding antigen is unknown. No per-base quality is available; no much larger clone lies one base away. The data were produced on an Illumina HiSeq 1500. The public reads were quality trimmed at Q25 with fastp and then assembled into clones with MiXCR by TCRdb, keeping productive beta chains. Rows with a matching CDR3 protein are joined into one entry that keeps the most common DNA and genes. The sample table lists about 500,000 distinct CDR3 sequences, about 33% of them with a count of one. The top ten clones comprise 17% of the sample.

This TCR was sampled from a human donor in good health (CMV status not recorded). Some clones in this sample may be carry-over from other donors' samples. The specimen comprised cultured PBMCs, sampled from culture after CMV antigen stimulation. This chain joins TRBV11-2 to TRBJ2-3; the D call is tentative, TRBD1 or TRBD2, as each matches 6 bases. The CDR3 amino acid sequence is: CASSSARGLGTDTQYF. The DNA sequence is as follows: TGTGCCAGCAGCTCTGCCCGGGGGCTGGGCACAGATACGCAGTATTTT.